This entry features one T cell receptor beta chain sequence. Original handling: Nucleated cell counts were estimated from reference gene primer amplification. Assay: immunoSEQ multiplex PCR; the TCRdb copy retains only in-frame clones and omits some. V and J calls and clone size are those listed in that table; D and trimming were worked out from the DNA. Of some 270,000 clones listed, just under 90% are singletons. These data belong to a study of blood T cell repertoires in COVID-19. Study as a whole: PBMCs, B-cell-depleted T cells, or T cells provided the cDNA or gDNA that made up the material.

Sequencing was performed on PBMCs or T cells enriched from blood (not recorded which). This clonotype was sampled from a woman aged 25 to 39 with acute COVID-19.

This CDR3 reads CASSYTGEGYTF. CDR3 sequence (DNA): TGTGCCAGCAGTTACACAGGGGAAGGCTACACCTTC. The chain links TRBV6-5 to TRBJ1-2, with 7 bases lining up with TRBD1. The CDR3 runs to 12 residues. Trimming at V came to 2 bases and at J to 8 bases, leaving 2 bases not matched to a gene. Germline V gene lookup returns CDR1 MNHEY and CDR2 SVGAGI.